This entry lists 25 T cell receptor beta chains sequenced from one sample in a study of shared clonotypes between healthy human individuals (dated by TCRdb to the early 2020s). Receptor amplification or capture employed the immunoSEQ multiplex PCR assay. The table was pulled from immuneACCESS by TCRdb, which kept in-frame rearrangements only. Such tables lose some clones; where checked, under half of the loss comes from unresolved V genes, and the rest has no known cause. The sample profile shows approximately 740,000 clones; about 74% of them were found once. The top ten hold over 1.5% of the sample. The sequenced sample was memory CD4+ T cells sorted from blood. The cell subset or site label for this specimen denotes: CD45RA-negative fraction. These receptors came from a woman aged 30 to 39 in good health.

The chain couples TRBV28 to TRBJ2-5; no reliable D call. The CDR3 consists of 13 residues. The V gene lost 5 bases and the J gene lost 0 bases, with 7 bases spanning the gap. The germline gives CDR1 MDHEN, CDR2 SYDVKM. The CDR3 DNA reads TGTGCCAGCAGTCCTGACAACCAAGAGACCCAGTACTTC. Its protein is CASSPDNQETQYF.

This clone was observed a few times. The V gene is TRBV27, the J gene TRBJ1-4; TRBD1 might be the D (6 bases). Between the trimmed V and J ends, which lost 6 bases and 5 bases, there was a span of 10 bases. This CDR3 contains 13 residues. CDR1 MNHEY and CDR2 SMNVEV come from the germline V gene (reference sequence). The CDR3 DNA follows: TGTGCCAGCAGCACAGGGCTAAATGAAAAACTGTTTTTT. It codes for CASSTGLNEKLFF.

The rearrangement links TRBV21-1 to TRBJ1-1. TRBV21-1 is tagged as a pseudogene. The CDR3 runs to 12 residues. CDR3 in amino acids: CASNSTNTEAFF. CDR3 coding DNA: TGTGCCAGCAATTCCACGAACACTGAAGCTTTCTTT.

This clone occurred a few times. V is TRBV5-1 and J is TRBJ1-4; D not certain. Per germline, CDR1 SGHRS and CDR2 YFSETQ. This CDR3 comprises 15 residues. Trimming stripped 1 base from V and 4 bases from J, with 11 bases between. CDR3 loop: CASSLLGRFNEKLFF. In nucleotides, the CDR3 is TGCGCCAGCAGCTTGTTGGGGAGGTTTAATGAAAAACTGTTTTTT.

The rearrangement links TRBV28 to TRBJ1-4; 9 positions match TRBD1. The CDR3 runs 16 residues. V was pared by 3 bases and J by 4 bases, with 6 bases of the junction left unmatched. Germline loops: CDR1 MDHEN, CDR2 SYDVKM. The DNA for the CDR3 is TGTGCCAGCAGTTTGACCGGGACAGGGAATAATGAAAAACTGTTTTTT. Residues: CASSLTGTGNNEKLFF.

The V and J genes are TRBV5-1 and TRBJ2-7; D is uncertain. The CDR3 is made up of 13 amino acids. Germline V gene lookup returns CDR1 SGHRS and CDR2 YFSETQ. Trimming took 4 bases from V and 3 from J, leaving 11 bases between them. The DNA for the CDR3 is TGCGCCAGCAGCCAGGAGACTCTCTACGAGCAGTACTTC. It translates to CASSQETLYEQYF.

V gene TRBV5-1 combines with J gene TRBJ2-7, with a weak D call TRBD1 (6 bases). The length of the CDR3 is 14 residues. Germline lookup yields CDR1 SGHRS and CDR2 YFSETQ. Trimming took 0 bases from V and 7 from J, leaving 14 bases between them. CDR3 in amino acids: CASSLARGFGEQYF. The CDR3 coding sequence is TGCGCCAGCAGCTTGGCCAGGGGTTTTGGGGAGCAGTACTTC.

The V call is TRBV7-3, the J call TRBJ1-2; TRBD1 agrees at 8 bases. Germline CDR1 and CDR2: SGHTA and FQGTGA. Trimming removed 5 bases from V and 7 bases from J; junction bases left unmatched: 12. This CDR3 is 15 amino acids long. DNA for the CDR3: TGTGCCAGCAGCGGGCGGGCAGGGGGCGTTGGTGGCTACACCTTC. Translation gives CASSGRAGGVGGYTF.

The sample holds a few counts of this clone. The chain uses TRBV11-2 and TRBJ2-7; 9 nucleotides align to TRBD1. This CDR3 contains 15 residues. Germline lookup yields CDR1 SGHAT and CDR2 FQNNGV. V trimming: 3 bases; J trimming: 2 bases; junction bases outside the gene matches: 5. DNA for the CDR3: TGTGCCAGCAGCTTCTCCGGGACAGGGCCCTACGAGCAGTACTTC. Its translation is CASSFSGTGPYEQYF.

J is TRBJ1-1 and V is TRBV6-5; possibly TRBD1 for D (5 bases). This CDR3 is built from 15 residues. Germline V gene lookup returns CDR1 MNHEY and CDR2 SVGAGI. The ends were cut back, 0 bases at V and 1 base at J, with 9 bases in the middle. In DNA, the CDR3 is TGTGCCAGCAGTTACTCGGGGCGGGAGAACACTGAAGCTTTCTTT. It specifies CASSYSGRENTEAFF.

The chain uses TRBV28 and TRBJ2-1; 10 bases match TRBD2. The CDR3 is made up of 18 amino acids. Germline V gene data show CDR1 as MDHEN and CDR2 as SYDVKM. V trimming: 4 bases; J trimming: 1 base; junction bases outside the gene matches: 10. CDR3 residues: CASSSWTSGPRSYNEQFF. The CDR3 DNA reads TGTGCCAGCAGTTCCTGGACTAGCGGTCCACGGTCCTACAATGAGCAGTTCTTC. Full variable domain (rest looked up from reference TRBV28 and TRBJ2-1): DVKVTQSSRYLVKRTGEKVFLECVQDMDHENMFWYRQDPGLGLRLIYFSYDVKMKEKGDIPEGYSVSREKKERFSLILESASTNQTSMYLCASSSWTSGPRSYNEQFFGPGTRLTVL.

The chain recombines TRBV4-1 with TRBJ2-5; no definite D call. CDR3 length equals 13 residues. Germline-derived CDR1 and CDR2 are MGHRA and YSYEKL. The V end was cut by 5 bases, the J end by 5 bases, with 12 bases between. The CDR3 DNA is TGCGCCAGCAGCAAAGTCCCCGTCGAGACCCAGTACTTC. Protein product: CASSKVPVETQYF.

The table lists this clone with a few counts. V gene TRBV5-4 combines with J gene TRBJ1-2; no firm D call. The V gene lost 4 bases and the J gene lost 4 bases, with 8 bases spanning the gap. This CDR3 has 12 amino acids. Germline V gene data show CDR1 as SGHNT and CDR2 as YYREEE (reference sequence). In DNA form, the CDR3 reads TGTGCCAGCAGCGCGGGAACCTATGGCTACACCTTC. Translating it yields CASSAGTYGYTF.

The chain recombines TRBV11-1 with TRBJ2-5; a weak D match, TRBD1 (5 bases). From germline, CDR1 is SGHAT and CDR2 FQDESV (reference sequence). The CDR3 length is 14 residues. Trimming left V 1 base short and J 5 bases short, with 11 bases between. The CDR3 DNA is TGTGCCAGCAGCTTAGGGTCCAGGGCGGAGACCCAGTACTTC. It encodes CASSLGSRAETQYF.

The gene calls are TRBV7-8 and TRBJ2-2; D gene unclear. Germline loops: CDR1 SGHVS, CDR2 FQNEAQ. The CDR3 extends over 17 amino acids. V lost 1 base to trimming and J lost 4 bases, with 16 bases between them. The CDR3 DNA reads TGTGCCAGCAGCTTAGTAGGTGGGCTCAGTGTCACCGGGGAGCTGTTTTTT. Translating gives CASSLVGGLSVTGELFF.

The J gene is TRBJ2-7, the V gene TRBV28; 7 bases align to TRBD1. The CDR3 is 14 residues long. Per germline, CDR1 MDHEN and CDR2 SYDVKM. Germline trimming cut 10 bases from V and 7 bases from J; bases unmatched to any gene: 16. This chain's CDR3 is CATSRGQPPGEQYF. CDR3 nucleotides: TGTGCCACCTCGAGGGGACAGCCCCCTGGAGAGCAGTACTTC.

As for this clone: This CDR3 is also generated by other DNA sequences in the sample. V and J are TRBV19 and TRBJ2-3, with a tentative D call TRBD1 (6 bases). The length of the CDR3 is 14 residues. The V end lost 4 bases, the J end lost 1 base, and 9 bases lay between the germline ends. CDR1 LNHDA and CDR2 SQIVND come from the germline V gene (reference sequence). CDR3 sequence: CASSTQGGTDTQYF. The CDR3 DNA reads TGTGCCAGTAGTACACAGGGTGGCACAGATACGCAGTATTTT.

The chain recombines TRBV28 with TRBJ1-2, with 8 nucleotides matching TRBD1. This CDR3 spans 14 amino acids. Germline V CDR1 and CDR2: MDHEN, SYDVKM. V dropped 5 bases and J dropped 2; count of bases not matched to a gene: 4. CDR3 amino acids: CASSRQGPNYGYTF. The CDR3 nucleotides are TGTGCCAGCAGTCGACAGGGGCCGAACTATGGCTACACCTTC.

The CDR3 bases are TGTGCCAGCAGCCAAGACCCAAGGCTGGCGCCCCACAATGAGCAGTTCTTC. This translates into CASSQDPRLAPHNEQFF. The chain recombines TRBV14 with TRBJ2-1; no clear D gene. Trimming cost V 0 bases and J 5 bases, with 17 bases left between them. The CDR3 consists of 17 residues. Germline V gives CDR1 SGHDN, CDR2 FVKESK. Complete variable domain (other parts from reference TRBV14 and TRBJ2-1): EAGVTQFPSHSVIEKGQTVTLRCDPISGHDNLYWYRRVMGKEIKFLLHFVKESKQDESGMPNNRFLAERTGGTYSTLKVQPAELEDSGVYFCASSQDPRLAPHNEQFFGPGTRLTVL.

The chain combines TRBV5-1 with TRBJ2-1; 7 nucleotides agree with TRBD2. The CDR3 has 16 residues. Trimming cost V 4 bases and J 0 bases; bases outside gene matches: 7. Germline CDR1 and CDR2: SGHRS and YFSETQ. In nucleotides, the CDR3 is TGCGCCAGCAGCCCGGGACTATTAAGCTCCTACAATGAGCAGTTCTTC. Translated, it gives CASSPGLLSSYNEQFF.

The V gene is TRBV5-6, the J gene TRBJ2-7; 10 bases line up with TRBD1. Germline-derived CDR1 and CDR2 are SGHDT and YYEEEE. This CDR3 has 14 amino acids. V was clipped by 3 bases and J by 8 bases; unmatched bases: 8. The CDR3 sequence: CASSSGTGVNQQYF. CDR3 nucleotide sequence: TGTGCCAGCAGCTCCGGGACAGGGGTGAATCAGCAGTACTTC.

The chain couples TRBV27 to TRBJ1-1; maybe TRBD1 (6 bases). Germline V lookup: CDR1 MNHEY, CDR2 SMNVEV (reference sequence). The CDR3 is made up of 12 amino acids. V was trimmed by 8 bases and J by 13 bases, leaving 20 bases between them. The CDR3 region has the DNA TGTGCCAGCCCAGGGGCAGGGCCAACCGATTTCTTT. It yields the protein CASPGAGPTDFF.

The V gene is TRBV5-6, the J gene TRBJ2-7; 7 bases fit TRBD1. The CDR3 loop spans 13 amino acids. Trimming cost V 4 bases and J 6 bases; bases outside gene matches: 7. Germline assignment: CDR1 SGHDT and CDR2 YYEEEE. The CDR3 spells CASSLGTVAEQYF. The CDR3 DNA follows: TGTGCCAGCAGCCTCGGGACAGTCGCCGAGCAGTACTTC.

The V and J genes are TRBV12-5 and TRBJ1-5; no clear D. The CDR3 spans 15 residues. V lost 3 bases, J lost 0 bases, and 9 bases lay in between. Germline CDR1 and CDR2: LGHNT and FRNRAP. The CDR3 region has the DNA TGTGCTAGTGGTTTTTGGGGATATAGCAATCAGCCCCAGCATTTT. It encodes CASGFWGYSNQPQHF.

This clone was detected once. The rearrangement uses TRBV5-3 and TRBJ1-5; tentative D call: TRBD1 (6 bases). TRBV5-3 qualifies as an ORF whose function is uncertain. Trimming pared 4 bases from V and 0 bases from J, leaving 8 bases between. This CDR3 has 14 amino acids. The CDR3 region has the DNA TGTGCCAGAAGCAAGGACAGTAGCAATCAGCCCCAGCATTTT. Translating it yields CARSKDSSNQPQHF.